Listed here are 10 T cell receptor beta chains from one sample, sequenced in a study of PD-1 blockade in classical Hodgkin lymphoma. Autologous stem cell transplantation was followed by relapse in every patient, and brentuximab vedotin exposure varied. Sequencing used immunoSEQ multiplex PCR; TCRdb keeps in-frame clones, though not all of them. The sample includes 40,000 to 45,000 clones, roughly 73% seen only once; the top ten take roughly 12%. Sequencing used peripheral blood mononuclear cells (PBMCs), obtained at baseline. The receptors were sampled from a human donor with classical Hodgkin lymphoma.

Only a few counts were recorded for this clone. The rearrangement joins TRBV2 to TRBJ1-2; 7 bases agree with TRBD1. Germline V gene sequence: CDR1 SNHLY, CDR2 FYNNEI. The J segment lost 6 bases and the V segment lost 5 bases, leaving 12 bases of the junction unmatched. The CDR3 loop spans 15 amino acids. The chain's CDR3 is CASSLIGRGNNGYTF. CDR3 DNA sequence: TGTGCCAGCAGTTTGATCGGCAGGGGGAATAATGGCTACACCTTC.

The chain couples TRBV7-2 to TRBJ2-1; no clear D gene. The CDR3 loop spans 13 amino acids. CDR1 is SGHTA, CDR2 FQGNSA, per germline. The V and J ends lost 5 bases and 9 bases respectively, with 14 bases between them. The CDR3 sequence: CASSPPPPAEQFF. As DNA, the CDR3 is TGTGCCAGCAGCCCACCCCCACCGGCTGAGCAGTTCTTC.

This chain connects TRBV5-5 to TRBJ2-2; no reliable D call. This CDR3 is built from 18 residues. The germline V gene has CDR1 SGHKS and CDR2 YYEKEE (reference sequence). Trimming left V 3 bases short and J 0 bases short, with 18 bases between. DNA of the CDR3: TGTGCCAGCAGCTGGGGTGGTGTTAGCATTTCGAACACCGGGGAGCTGTTTTTT. Its translation: CASSWGGVSISNTGELFF. The full variable domain, its missing parts supplied by reference TRBV5-5 and TRBJ2-2, is DAGVTQSPTHLIKTRGQQVTLRCSPISGHKSVSWYQQVLGQGPQFIFQYYEKEERGRGNFPDRFSARQFPNYSSELNVNALLLGDSALYLCASSWGGVSISNTGELFFGEGSRLTVL.

The chain combines TRBV10-2 with TRBJ2-3; 10 bases fit TRBD2. The trim removed 3 bases at V and 6 bases at J, leaving 15 bases unmatched. Germline loops: CDR1 WSHSY, CDR2 SAAADI. The CDR3 spans 18 residues. The CDR3 DNA reads TGCGCCAGCAGTGACCACAATTTGACTAGCGGGCCACAGGATACGCAGTATTTT. Residues: CASSDHNLTSGPQDTQYF.

The chain has TRBV2 and TRBJ2-1; 7 nucleotides align to TRBD1. This CDR3 contains 14 residues. The V segment lost 6 bases and the J segment 4 bases; nucleotides outside the gene matches: 6. Germline V gene sequence: CDR1 SNHLY, CDR2 FYNNEI. In DNA form, the CDR3 reads TGTGCCAGCAGGAGACAGGGCAAATACAATGAGCAGTTCTTC. This codes for CASRRQGKYNEQFF.

In this sample, this clone turned up a few times. The chain recombines TRBV30 with TRBJ2-3; D tentatively reads TRBD1 or TRBD2 (5 bases each). The V gene lost 5 bases and the J gene lost 3 bases, with 15 bases spanning the gap. Per the germline V gene, CDR1 is GTSNPN and CDR2 is SVGIG (reference sequence). There are 14 residues in the CDR3. CDR3 sequence reads: CAWERGIGTDTQYF. The CDR3 nucleotides read TGTGCCTGGGAGAGGGGCATAGGGACAGATACGCAGTATTTT.

This chain uses TRBV5-5 with TRBJ2-5; TRBD1 is a possible D gene (6 bases). Looked up from germline, CDR1 is SGHKS and CDR2 is YYEKEE (reference sequence). CDR3 length: 14 amino acids. Trimming removed 2 bases at V and 2 bases at J, with 10 bases between. As DNA, the CDR3 is TGTGCCAGCAGCTTAAGGGGGTGGCAAGAGACCCAGTACTTC. This codes for CASSLRGWQETQYF.

V is TRBV13 and J is TRBJ2-7, with no clear D. The CDR3 runs 11 residues. The germline V and J ends were trimmed by 5 bases and 2 bases, with 4 bases remaining between them. CDR1 PRHDT and CDR2 FYEKMQ come from the germline V gene (reference sequence). The CDR3 bases are TGTGCCAGCAGCCCCACCTACGAGCAGTACTTC. As protein: CASSPTYEQYF.

The chain links TRBV5-8 to TRBJ1-6; weak D call: TRBD1 (6 bases). CDR1 is SGHTS, CDR2 YDEGEE, per germline. This CDR3 has 18 amino acids. V was pared by 0 bases and J by 0 bases, with 13 bases between. The DNA for the CDR3 is TGTGCCAGCAGCTTGGAGGACAGTCGGAGCTCCTATAATTCACCCCTCCACTTT. Translated: CASSLEDSRSSYNSPLHF.

The rearrangement uses TRBV14 and TRBJ2-5; no reliable D call. The germline gives CDR1 SGHDN, CDR2 FVKESK. Trimming stripped 1 base from V and 3 bases from J, with 9 bases between. This CDR3 region has 14 residues. The CDR3 DNA reads as TGTGCCAGCAGCCAAGTTCTCAGTAAAGAGACCCAGTACTTC. This encodes CASSQVLSKETQYF.